This T cell receptor (beta chain) was sequenced for a study of blood T cell repertoires in COVID-19. At the level of the study: Samples representing acute and convalescent COVID-19 were sourced from the United States, Italy and Spain. PBMCs, B-cell-depleted T cells, or T cells were the source of the cDNA or gDNA that made up the material.

Per the study methods: Amplification of reference gene primers was used by the study to estimate nucleated cell counts. The method was immunoSEQ multiplex PCR; TCRdb's version includes in-frame clones alone and lacks a portion of them. Clonal size and the V and J genes are those of that table, whereas D and trimming came from the DNA. The data contain roughly 430,000 clones, around 90% of them seen just once; the ten biggest clones take up approximately 2.1%. Which cohort a participant joined came from the clinical history participants gave. The trim removed 1 base at V and 4 bases at J, leaving 8 bases unmatched. The CDR3 runs to 16 residues. In germline, CDR1 is LGHNA, CDR2 YNFKEQ.

Sample: PBMCs or T cells enriched from blood (not recorded which). V gene TRBV4-2 combines with J gene TRBJ2-5; 8 bases line up with TRBD2. The TCR originated in a woman aged 35 to 49 with acute COVID-19. CDR3 sequence: CASSQVSGGPSETQYF. In DNA, the CDR3 is TGTGCCAGCAGCCAAGTTTCGGGGGGGCCATCAGAGACCCAGTACTTC.